The 27 T cell receptor beta chains below come from one sample, sequenced in a study of TET2 disruption in CD19-targeted CAR T cells. Their recognized antigens are unknown. The assay was immunoSEQ multiplex PCR, and TCRdb's table has in-frame clones only and misses some. The table counts more than 25,000 clones; 1.9% lies in the top ten. The treatment denotes: autologous CTL019 cells: CD19 CAR with 4-1BB and CD3 zeta domains. Specimen: CD8- CAR+ T cells sorted from cultured blood T cells, collected for CD19 CAR T cell therapy. The sample's subset: CD8-negative CAR-positive T cells from the infusion product. The source is a man aged 70 or older with chronic lymphocytic leukemia.

For this clone: The read ends 3 residues early relative to the CDR3; the germline J gene fills the gap. This rearrangement joins TRBV2 to TRBJ1-1; D is unresolved. Trimming left V 1 base short and J 0 bases short, with 3 bases between. From germline, CDR1 is SNHLY and CDR2 FYNNEI. The CDR3 loop spans 13 amino acids. The DNA read from the CDR3 is TGTGCCAGCAGTGAAGACATGAACACTGAA. It codes for CASSEDMNTE. Given in full, the CDR3 is CASSEDMNTEAFF.

About this clone: The CDR3 goes on 3 residues after the read ends, and that part is filled in from the germline J gene. This rearrangement joins TRBV10-3 to TRBJ2-3; TRBD2 matches at 12 bases. Germline loops: CDR1 ENHRY, CDR2 SYGVKD. J lost 4 bases, V lost 7 bases, and 6 bases had no gene match. CDR3 length: 15 amino acids. CDR3 DNA (partial): TGTGCCATCAAGACTAGCGGGGGCCTGTCAGATACG. Encoded protein: CAIKTSGGLSDT. The whole CDR3 is CAIKTSGGLSDTQYF.

Details on this clone: The CDR3 extends 3 residues past the end of the read, so its final part is completed from the germline J gene. V is TRBV5-1 and J is TRBJ1-1, with 10 bases that match TRBD1. This CDR3 is 14 amino acids long. After removal of 6 bases from V and 1 base from J, the junction contained 3 bases not matched to a gene. Germline V gives CDR1 SGHRS, CDR2 YFSETQ. The CDR3 protein is CASTTGGGNTEAFF. Incomplete CDR3 DNA: TGCGCCAGCACGACAGGGGGCGGGAACACTGAA.

The covered CDR3 bases are TGTGCCAGCAGCCAGACAGCTTTAGAGACG. The encoded protein is CASSQTALET. The whole CDR3 sequence is CASSQTALETQYF. The chain links TRBV7-3 to TRBJ2-3; D is possibly TRBD1 (5 bases). The read ends 3 residues shy of where the CDR3 ends; the end is completed using the germline J gene. This CDR3 comprises 13 residues. CDR1 SGHTA and CDR2 FQGTGA come from the germline V gene.

On this clone: With the read ending 3 residues before the CDR3 end, the germline J gene is used to fill in that end. The chain couples TRBV10-1 to TRBJ2-2; 8 bases fit TRBD2. The CDR3 runs 15 residues. The V gene's germline CDR1 is WNHNN and CDR2 SYGVQD (reference sequence). The junction had 3 bases not matched to a gene; V was cut back by 4 bases and J by 2 bases. The DNA read from the CDR3 is TGCGCCAGCAGTGCGGCGGGGGGAAACACCGGGGAG. As protein: CASSAAGGNTGE. The whole CDR3 sequence is CASSAAGGNTGELFF.

In the case of this clone: The CDR3 goes on 3 residues after the read ends, and that part is filled in from the germline J gene. V is TRBV10-3 and J is TRBJ2-3, with 7 bases fitting TRBD1. Germline CDR1 reads ENHRY; CDR2 reads SYGVKD. The CDR3 consists of 14 residues. V lost 11 bases to trimming and J lost 1 base; unmatched junction nucleotides: 9. Partial CDR3 DNA: TGTGCCTCCGGTGTCGGACAGGGCACAGATACG. It is translated as CASGVGQGTDT. The entire CDR3 is CASGVGQGTDTQYF.

Of note for this clone: The CDR3 goes on 3 residues after the read ends, and that part is filled in from the germline J gene. Within the sample, other DNA sequences also encode this same CDR3. The genes are TRBV20-1 and TRBJ1-2, with 11 bases fitting TRBD1. The CDR3 spans 12 residues. CDR1 DFQATT and CDR2 SNEGSKA come from the germline V gene (reference sequence). The part of the CDR3 DNA that was read is TGCAGTGCCGGACAGGGGGCCGGTGGT. Encoded protein: CSAGQGAGG. In full, the CDR3 reads CSAGQGAGGYTF.

On this clone: The read terminates 3 residues before the CDR3 end, so the remaining end is supplied by the germline J gene. The chain couples TRBV9 to TRBJ1-1, with D perhaps TRBD1 (5 bases). There are 13 residues in the CDR3. The V end was cut by 3 bases, the J end by 4 bases, with 10 bases between. Germline values: CDR1 SGDLS, CDR2 YYNGEE. The sequenced CDR3 bases are TGTGCCAGCAGCGACGCGGGGGGCACTGAA. This gives the protein CASSDAGGTE. The CDR3 as a whole reads CASSDAGGTEAFF.

On this clone: The read terminates 3 residues before the CDR3 end, so the remaining end is supplied by the germline J gene. The chain has TRBV18 and TRBJ1-1; the D gene is possibly TRBD1 (6 bases). Looked up from germline, CDR1 is KGHSH and CDR2 is LQKENI. Trimming cost V 3 bases and J 1 base, with 9 bases left between them. The CDR3 spans 14 residues. The chain's CDR3 is CASSPSTGNTEAFF. CDR3 bases read: TGTGCCAGCTCACCGTCGACAGGGAACACTGAA.

On this clone itself: From the germline J gene comes the end of the CDR3, since the read stops 3 residues before it. The chain employs TRBV18 and TRBJ1-2; 10 nucleotides agree with TRBD1. The CDR3 runs to 14 residues. Germline CDR1 and CDR2: KGHSH and LQKENI. The covered CDR3 bases are TGTGCCAGCTCACCAGACAGGGGGCAAGGGGGC. Translation: CASSPDRGQGG. The whole CDR3 reads CASSPDRGQGGYTF.

Points on this clone: Coverage ceases 3 residues before the CDR3 finishes, and the germline J gene fills in the end. The chain employs TRBV6-2 or TRBV6-3 and TRBJ1-1; TRBD1 might be the D (6 bases). Germline assignment: CDR1 MNHEY and CDR2 SVGEGT. CDR3 length equals 15 residues. With 0 bases removed from V and 4 bases from J, the gap between germline ends came to 12 bases. Partial CDR3 DNA: TGTGCCAGCAGTTACTCCCAGGGGCTGGGCACTGAA. It yields the protein CASSYSQGLGTE. The whole CDR3 sequence is CASSYSQGLGTEAFF.

A note on this clone: Read sequence stops 3 residues before the CDR3 end, and the germline J gene provides the missing end. This chain joins TRBV5-6 and TRBJ2-7, with D hard to call. The CDR3 runs to 14 residues. CDR1 and CDR2 from the germline V gene are SGHDT and YYEEEE. The V end lost 0 bases, the J end lost 2 bases, and 9 bases lay between the germline ends. Incomplete CDR3 DNA: TGTGCCAGCAGCTTGGGAACAGTTCCCTACGAG. Protein sequence: CASSLGTVPYE. The whole CDR3 region reads CASSLGTVPYEQYF.

A note on this clone: The read stops 3 residues short of the end of the CDR3; the missing end is completed from the germline J gene. This chain connects TRBV12-3 or TRBV12-4 to TRBJ2-2; D might be TRBD2 (6 bases). The CDR3 covers 14 residues. The V end was cut by 6 bases, the J end by 4 bases, with 12 bases between. The covered CDR3 bases are TGTGCCAGCAGCCCGGGACTGCCCACCGGGGAG. It codes for CASSPGLPTGE. The full CDR3 protein is CASSPGLPTGELFF.

Remarks on this clone: With the read ending 3 residues before the CDR3 end, the germline J gene is used to fill in that end. This chain uses TRBV7-2 with TRBJ2-4; D is possibly TRBD1 (6 bases). Germline V gene sequence: CDR1 SGHTA, CDR2 FQGNSA. The CDR3 contains 14 residues. The CDR3 here is CASSPDRNPYGQYF. The sequenced part of the CDR3 DNA is TGTGCCAGCAGCCCCGACAGGAACCCATATGGT.

Turning to this clone: The read is 3 residues too short to cover the CDR3 end, so that end is filled in from the germline J gene. V gene TRBV18 combines with J gene TRBJ2-5; the match to TRBD2 covers 7 bases. The CDR3 length is 15 residues. The trim removed 2 bases at V and 2 bases at J, leaving 5 bases unmatched. The germline gives CDR1 KGHSH, CDR2 LQKENI. The part of the CDR3 DNA that was read is TGTGCCAGCTCACCATCTAGCGGACAACAAGAGACC. Translation gives CASSPSSGQQET. The entire CDR3 reads CASSPSSGQQETQYF. The variable domain in full, with the rest retrieved from reference TRBV18 and TRBJ2-5, is NAGVMQNPRHLVRRRGQEARLRCSPMKGHSHVYWYRQLPEEGLKFMVYLQKENIIDESGMPKERFSAEFPKEGPSILRIQQVVRGDSAAYFCASSPSSGQQETQYFGPGTRLLVL.

In the case of this clone: The read ends 3 residues early relative to the CDR3; the germline J gene fills the gap. This sequence joins TRBV2 and TRBJ1-1, with D perhaps TRBD1 (6 bases). This CDR3 region has 15 residues. With 3 bases removed from V and 3 bases from J, the gap between germline ends came to 14 bases. Germline V lookup: CDR1 SNHLY, CDR2 FYNNEI. Partial CDR3 DNA: TGTGCCAGCAGTGATGTTGACAGGAGGGACACTGAA. Translated, it gives CASSDVDRRDTE. The full CDR3 is CASSDVDRRDTEAFF.

Worth noting for this clone: The CDR3 end falls 3 residues outside the read, so it is completed with the germline J gene. The V gene is TRBV7-8, the J gene TRBJ1-2, with 8 bases lining up with TRBD1. CDR3 length: 15 residues. In germline, CDR1 is SGHVS, CDR2 FQNEAQ. Incomplete CDR3 DNA: TGTGCCAGCAGCTTAGGCAGGGGGCCCTCCTACGAC. This gives the protein CASSLGRGPSYD. The full CDR3 protein is CASSLGRGPSYDYTF.

A word on this clone: The read ends 3 residues before the CDR3 terminus; that terminus is restored from the germline J gene. This chain joins TRBV20-1 and TRBJ2-4; D perhaps matches TRBD2 (7 bases). CDR1 DFQATT and CDR2 SNEGSKA come from the germline V gene (reference sequence). The CDR3 covers 15 residues. The CDR3 here is CSAPPWSGDKETQYF. The DNA read from the CDR3 is TGCAGTGCTCCTCCCTGGAGCGGGGACAAAGAGACT.

Worth noting for this clone: The sequence runs out 3 residues before the end of the CDR3; the remainder is reconstructed from the germline J gene. The rearrangement joins TRBV4-2 to TRBJ2-2, with 7 positions matching TRBD1. This CDR3 has 13 residues. The germline V gene has CDR1 LGHNA and CDR2 YNFKEQ. V was clipped by 4 bases and J by 6 bases; unmatched bases: 2. The CDR3 bases that were read are TGTGCCAGCAGCCGGGACAGTGCCGGGGAG. As protein: CASSRDSAGE. The entire CDR3 protein is CASSRDSAGELFF.

Turning to this clone: The read finishes 3 residues shy of the CDR3 end, and the germline J gene is used to complete it. This sequence joins TRBV18 and TRBJ1-2; maybe TRBD1 (5 bases). The CDR3 sequence is 13 residues long. From germline, CDR1 is KGHSH and CDR2 LQKENI. The CDR3 region is CASSLGTRGDYTF. The DNA read from the CDR3 is TGTGCCAGCTCACTGGGGACTAGGGGCGAC.

On this clone itself: Read coverage stops 3 residues before the CDR3 terminus; the germline J gene supplies the remainder. V usage is TRBV10-3 and J usage is TRBJ1-2; no clear D gene. The CDR3 covers 14 residues. Trimming took 0 bases from V and 2 from J, leaving 7 bases between them. The V gene's germline CDR1 is ENHRY and CDR2 SYGVKD. The sequenced part of the CDR3 DNA is TGTGCCATCAGTGAGTCGGAGGGCAACTATGGC. This codes for CAISESEGNYG. The whole CDR3 region reads CAISESEGNYGYTF.

On this clone: The missing CDR3 end, 3 residues past where the read stops, is filled in from the germline J gene. The chain joins TRBV20-1 to TRBJ1-6; TRBD1 might be the D (6 bases). The germline gives CDR1 DFQATT, CDR2 SNEGSKA (reference sequence). V lost 7 bases to trimming and J lost 5 bases, with 12 bases between them. The CDR3 contains 13 residues. Incomplete CDR3 DNA: TGCAGTGTTCCAGGGGAAAATAATTCACCC. Translating gives CSVPGENNSP. The whole CDR3 region reads CSVPGENNSPLHF.

With regard to this clone: The DNA ends 3 residues before the CDR3 does, and the rest of the CDR3 is filled in from the germline J gene. The rearrangement links TRBV7-9 to TRBJ1-1; 9 bases agree with TRBD1. Germline V lookup: CDR1 SEHNR, CDR2 FQNEAQ (reference sequence). This CDR3 contains 14 residues. The CDR3 DNA, read in part, is TGTGCCAGCAGGTTTGCGGGACAGGGCCATGGA. As protein: CASRFAGQGHG. From start to end, the CDR3 is CASRFAGQGHGAFF.

About this clone itself: The read stops 3 residues short of the end of the CDR3; the missing end is completed from the germline J gene. The genes are TRBV7-6 and TRBJ2-1; TRBD1 agrees at 10 bases. This CDR3 spans 15 amino acids. V lost 0 bases to trimming and J lost 9 bases; unmatched junction nucleotides: 5. Germline CDR1 is SGHVS and CDR2 is FNYEAQ. CDR3 residues: CASSLAGTGEFEQFF. The part of the CDR3 DNA that was read is TGTGCCAGCAGCTTAGCCGGGACAGGGGAGTTTGAG.

On this clone itself: The CDR3 is cut off 3 residues early in the read; its end comes from the germline J gene. The chain carries TRBV12-5 and TRBJ2-3; D is undetermined. CDR1 and CDR2 (germline): LGHNT, FRNRAP. Trimming removed 7 bases at V and 2 bases at J, with 4 bases between. The CDR3 runs 11 residues. This CDR3 reads CASVATDTQYF. CDR3 DNA, as far as it was read: TGTGCTAGTGTGGCCACAGATACG.

A word on this clone: Read sequence stops 3 residues before the CDR3 end, and the germline J gene provides the missing end. The V call is TRBV2, the J call TRBJ1-3; 12 nucleotides match TRBD1. This CDR3 spans 16 amino acids. The germline V gene encodes CDR1 SNHLY and CDR2 FYNNEI. Unmatched junction bases numbered 4, after V lost 6 bases and J lost 1 base. CDR3 DNA (partial): TGTGCCAGCAGGGGACAGGGGGCGAATTCTGGAAACACC. Translation: CASRGQGANSGNT. The entire CDR3 is CASRGQGANSGNTIYF.

Points on this clone: Coverage ceases 3 residues before the CDR3 finishes, and the germline J gene fills in the end. The V gene is TRBV30, the J gene TRBJ2-1, with D possibly TRBD1 on 6 matching bases. V lost 4 bases, J lost 5 bases, and 18 bases lay in between. The CDR3 covers 15 residues. Germline CDR1 and CDR2: GTSNPN and SVGIG (reference sequence). This CDR3 reads CAWNPGQLSHNEQFF. The sequenced part of the CDR3 DNA is TGTGCCTGGAACCCCGGACAGCTGTCTCACAATGAG.